The T cell receptor beta chain under discussion was sequenced for a study of T cells after yellow fever vaccination (dated by TCRdb to between 2018 and 2020). For context, the study as a whole: Libraries from fractions with low cell numbers were prepared with the SMART-Seq v4 Ultra Low Input RNA kit. To follow T-cell clones before and after both primary and booster YFV17D yellow fever vaccination, bulk TCR alpha and beta repertoires underwent longitudinal sequencing. The cohort comprised two healthy male donors, one aged 18 to 30 and one aged 30 to 40 years. Blood samples were taken at several timepoints before and after primary and secondary immunization, and bulk PBMC replicates and cell subsets were isolated.

V was cut back by 10 bases and J by 5 bases, leaving a gap of 18 bases between them. From its cysteine to its phenylalanine, the CDR3 spans 14 amino acids. The read is trimmed to its CDR3 DNA, 42 bases read in frame from base 1. For CDR1 and CDR2, the germline V gene lists MDHEN and SYDVKM. Explained via the paper, the treatment or condition label denotes: live attenuated yellow fever vaccine strain. PBMCs were isolated from peripheral blood using a standard Ficoll-Paque protocol. Dynabeads CD4 and CD8 positive selection kits were used to isolate CD4 and CD8 T-cell fractions. TriZol was used to extract RNA from bulk PBMCs, CD4 and CD8 fractions, and dextramer-positive and dextramer-negative fractions. TCR cDNA was made using 5'RACE template switching, a step that added a universal primer site and unique molecular identifiers. Priming for cDNA synthesis came from both the TCR alpha and TCR beta constant segments. Libraries were amplified in two PCR steps, with sample barcodes and sequencing adapters added in the second step. Libraries were sequenced on Illumina HiSeq 2500 (2x100 bp) or NovaSeq (2x150 bp). As for how the authors treated the data: MIGEC handled demultiplexing of reads and collapsing into UMI consensus sequences, while MiXCR performed V(D)J alignment. Vaccine-responding clonotypes were defined with edgeR using replicate PBMC samples, requiring FDR below 0.01 and a log2 fold change above 5 up to day 15. Bulk clonotypes were assigned CD4 or CD8 identity according to which sequenced CD4 or CD8 repertoire held them at higher abundance. TCRdb took the public reads, trimmed them with fastp at Q25, ran MiXCR for clone calling and kept in-frame beta chains. A single entry per CDR3 protein holds the most common genes and DNA from its merged rows. The V and J calls reflect TCRdb's pipeline rather than the authors' work. This sample holds more than 95,000 distinct CDR3 sequences; 7.4% were observed only once. The leading ten clones occupy 2% to 3% of the sample.

Paper-wide results and their limitations: After the booster, most clones that had expanded after primary vaccination were detected again (around 95% of CD4 and more than 85% of CD8), suggesting broad maintenance of memory. Compared with the primary T-cell response, the secondary T-cell response was faster but weaker, reaching its peak on day 5 rather than on day 15. Only two donors were included in the study, so the extent to which the findings can be generalized is limited. Computational filtering was required because FACS-sorted repertoires could contain abundant contaminating clonotypes from the bulk population. A small fraction of clonotypes showed up in both the CD4 and CD8 compartments, probably as a result of convergent recombination.

This clonotype was detected a few times. Its recognized antigen is unknown. One base away there is no much larger clone; base qualities are not given. The source of this sequence is a man between 18 and 29 years old who received the YFV17D yellow fever vaccine. The V and J genes are TRBV28 and TRBJ2-1; the D gene lacks a confident call. The source was CD4+ T cells sorted from PBMCs, collected 9 to 11 days after the first yellow fever vaccination. In nucleotides, the sequence is TGTGCCACTCAGTTTTGGGTAGGGAACAATGAGCAGTTCTTC. Its translation is CATQFWVGNNEQFF.